This entry lists 12 T cell receptor delta chains sequenced from one sample in a study of γδ T cells in repeated Plasmodium falciparum infection. TCRdb reanalysed the multiplex PCR reads via CATT. The sample consists of 85,000 to 90,000 delta-chain clones, 1.4% of them appearing once. Flow sorting of PBMC yielded separate Vgamma9/Vdelta2+ and Vdelta2-negative gammadelta T cell populations for bulk repertoire analysis. Sequencing input: gamma-delta T cells from blood. The origin of the receptors is a pool of human donors (malaria-infected and uninfected, not separated).

This clone was seen a few times. The chain carries TRDV1 and TRDJ1; 12 bases match TRDD3. The J gene, left out of TCRdb, was set here by checking the DNA against germline. CDR3 length equals 22 residues. V shed 7 bases, J shed 1 base, and the junction held 25 bases outside the gene matches. CDR1 and CDR2 from the germline V gene are TSWWSYY and QGS. This CDR3 reads CALVKGAFLPGTGGYTTDKLIF. CDR3 DNA sequence: TGTGCTCTTGTGAAAGGCGCCTTCCTCCCGGGGACTGGGGGATACACCACCGATAAACTCATCTTT.

This clone was detected only a few times. TCRdb's entry gives the protein of a much larger clone, which mismatches this DNA's translation at residue 16, likely from a read error; the protein reported here is translated from the DNA. CDR3 DNA sequence: TGTGCTCTTGGGGTCTTGCTTCCCACACTCAGTACTGGGGGATACGGTCCTCATAAACTCATCTTT. Its translation is CALGVLLPTLSTGGYGPHKLIF. The gene calls are TRDV1 and TRDJ1; 13 nucleotides align to TRDD3. Because TCRdb records no J gene, it was assigned here through a match of the DNA to germline. The CDR3 spans 22 residues. Germline loops: CDR1 TSWWSYY, CDR2 QGS. V lost 4 bases to trimming and J lost 6 bases; unmatched junction nucleotides: 26.

The chain links TRDV1 to TRDJ3, with 12 positions matching TRDD3. TCRdb offers no J gene call, so here the DNA was matched to germline to obtain one. The junction had 20 bases not matched to a gene; V was cut back by 5 bases and J by 0 bases. The germline gives CDR1 TSWWSYY, CDR2 QGS. CDR3 size: 24 residues. The CDR3 region is CALGSPTLRWGIRESSWDTRQMFF. As DNA, the CDR3 is TGTGCTCTTGGGTCACCTACCTTGCGCTGGGGGATACGCGAAAGCTCCTGGGACACCCGACAGATGTTTTTC.

The CDR3 sequence is CALGEPHEYWGICEDLADKLIF. The CDR3 nucleotides read TGTGCTCTTGGGGAACCTCACGAGTACTGGGGGATTTGTGAAGATCTAGCCGATAAACTCATCTTT. The J gene is TRDJ1, the V gene TRDV1; the match to TRDD3 covers 10 bases. TCRdb is silent on the J gene; assignment here came from matching the DNA to germline. The J segment lost 3 bases and the V segment lost 1 base, leaving 23 bases of the junction unmatched. The germline gives CDR1 TSWWSYY, CDR2 QGS. The CDR3 covers 22 residues.

About this clone itself: TCRdb records a much larger clone's protein for this DNA, with a difference at residue 11 that likely arises from a read error; the protein given is the translation of the DNA. The genes are TRDV1 and TRDJ1; TRDD2 agrees at 9 bases. TCRdb records no J gene; here it was assigned by comparing the DNA to germline. Losses at the gene ends were 5 bases for V and 8 bases for J; bases not matched to a gene: 30. In germline, CDR1 is TSWWSYY, CDR2 QGS. The CDR3 is made up of 21 amino acids. CDR3 nucleotide sequence: TGTGCTCTTGGGCCAAAACCCGCCTTCCTACAGAGGGGGGCCCGTACTGGAAAACTCATCTTT. Translated: CALGPKPAFLQRGARTGKLIF.

This clone appeared a few times. This DNA's translation and the protein TCRdb lists, from a much larger clone, do not match at residue 10, likely due to a read error; the protein shown is translated from the DNA. Other DNA sequences within the sample encode an identical CDR3. The chain combines TRDV2 with TRDJ1; 10 positions match TRDD3. Matching the DNA to germline supplied the J gene, which TCRdb does not give. The J segment lost 0 bases and the V segment lost 1 base, leaving 4 bases of the junction unmatched. The CDR3 contains 16 residues. From germline, CDR1 is GEAIGNYY and CDR2 EKD. In nucleotides, the CDR3 is TGTGCCTGTGACACGCTACTGGGGGATGACACCGATAAACTCATCTTT. This gives the protein CACDTLLGDDTDKLIF.

This clone was counted only a few times. This DNA's translation differs at residue 9 from TCRdb's protein, which comes from a much larger clone; a read error is likely, and the protein shown is translated from the DNA. The genes are TRDV1 and TRDJ1; D possibly corresponds to TRDD2 (6 bases). The J gene was not available in TCRdb and was assigned here by matching the DNA to germline segments. The CDR3 totals 15 residues. V lost 0 bases and J 3 bases, leaving 11 bases between the germline ends. Germline V gene lookup returns CDR1 TSWWSYY and CDR2 QGS. DNA for the CDR3: TGTGCTCTTGGGGAACTACCCTTCCGCCCCGATAAACTCATCTTT. Translation gives CALGELPFRPDKLIF.

To note about this clone: The protein held in TCRdb is that of a much larger clone and does not match this DNA's translation at residue 7, likely because of a read error; the protein shown is translated from the DNA. This chain uses TRDV1 with TRDJ1, with D perhaps TRDD2 (5 bases). The J gene, left out of TCRdb, was set here by checking the DNA against germline. The CDR3 runs 12 residues. Trimming left V 9 bases short and J 3 bases short, with 11 bases between. Per the germline V gene, CDR1 is TSWWSYY and CDR2 is QGS. CDR3 nucleotide sequence: TGTGCTCTCCTCCTTCACGCCGATAAACTCATCTTT. It encodes CALLLHADKLIF.

Points on this clone: A read error likely explains this, since a far larger clone differs by one base. In the same sample, other DNA sequences code for this CDR3. J gene calling gave no result, while the V gene is TRDV1; TRDD3, as called in the table, went unchecked against the DNA. Germline-derived CDR1 and CDR2 are TSWWSYY and QGS. The CDR3 runs to 18 residues. DNA for the CDR3: TGTGCTCTTGGGGAACTAGTTCCCTGGGAGCCGTACACCGATAAACTTATCTTT. This encodes CALGELVPWEPYTDKLIF.

This rearrangement joins TRDV1 to TRDJ1; D unresolved. As TCRdb names no J gene, one was assigned here on the basis of a DNA match to germline. Trimming stripped 3 bases from V and 6 bases from J, with 26 bases between. Germline V gene lookup returns CDR1 TSWWSYY and CDR2 QGS. The CDR3 runs 18 residues. CDR3 loop: CALGDPLGLRTEWNKLIF. CDR3 bases: TGTGCTCTTGGGGATCCTTTGGGTCTCCGTACGGAGTGGAATAAACTCATCTTT.

With regard to this clone: The protein TCRdb lists belongs to a much larger clone and differs from this DNA's translation at residue 10, which points to a read error; the protein shown is made from the DNA. The V gene is TRDV2, the J gene TRDJ2; possibly TRDD3 for D (6 bases). Here the J gene came from matching the DNA to germline, since TCRdb omits it. The V end was cut by 2 bases, the J end by 7 bases, with 16 bases between. This CDR3 comprises 15 residues. CDR1 is GEAIGNYY and CDR2 is EKD in the germline V gene. The CDR3 sequence: CACDNVGIGIAQLFF. In DNA form, the CDR3 reads TGTGCCTGTGACAACGTGGGGATTGGTATAGCACAACTCTTCTTT.

This clone appeared a few times. TCRdb attributes to this sequence the protein of a much larger clone, which differs from the DNA translation at residue 13; a read error is likely, and the protein displayed is translated from the DNA. The CDR3 DNA reads TGTGCCTGTGACACCAAAGGCCTGGGGCGCAACCGGAGTGCCGATAAACTCATCTTT. This encodes CACDTKGLGRNRSADKLIF. The chain links TRDV2 to TRDJ1; D perhaps matches TRDD3 (6 bases). TCRdb leaves out the J gene; it was filled in here by matching the DNA to germline. Trimming took 0 bases from V and 3 from J, leaving 25 bases between them. This CDR3 comprises 19 residues. Per the germline V gene, CDR1 is GEAIGNYY and CDR2 is EKD.